This T cell receptor beta chain appears in the sequencing data of a study of T cell changes during pregnancy in multiple sclerosis. Measured with immunoSEQ multiplex PCR; TCRdb has only the in-frame clones, and not every one. The sample gives around 26,000 clones, around nine tenths of which show up once; about an eighth is in the top ten. This CDR3 comprises 16 residues. The sequence was collected from a female donor in good health, enrolled as a control in a pregnancy study. Sequences were derived from CD8+ T cells from peripheral blood mononuclear cells, sampled in the first trimester of pregnancy. The V and J genes are TRBV21-1 and TRBJ2-1; the DNA was not compared with TRBD2, the D call given in the table. TRBV21-1 is described as a pseudogene. The CDR3 spells CASSKGPGGGYNEQFF. The CDR3 DNA follows: TGTGCCAGCAGCAAAGGCCCGGGGGGGGGTTACAATGAGCAGTTCTTC.